Each of the 8 T cell receptor beta chains below was sequenced from the same sample in a study of T cells in localized non-small cell lung cancer. The data were produced by immunoSEQ multiplex PCR, yet TCRdb's version contains in-frame clones alone and is incomplete. The table lists approximately 2,900 clones, 33% of them singletons. Specimen: normal lung tissue next to the tumor, collected before any cancer treatment. Receptors originate from a male donor aged 60 or over with stage I squamous cell lung carcinoma.

The chain joins TRBV9 to TRBJ1-2; D gene unclear. The CDR3 sequence is 15 residues long. V dropped 4 bases and J dropped 3 bases, with 16 bases sitting between them. Per the germline V gene, CDR1 is SGDLS and CDR2 is YYNGEE. The CDR3 nucleotides are TGTGCCAGCAGCCCTCGGGCCCCCGGGGACTATGGCTACACCTTC. Residues: CASSPRAPGDYGYTF.

In this sample, this clone turned up once. The chain has TRBV18 and TRBJ1-3, with 8 bases aligning to TRBD1. CDR3 size: 14 residues. J gave up 8 bases and V 3 bases, and 6 bases lay outside the gene matches. The germline CDR1 and CDR2 sequences are KGHSH and LQKENI. The CDR3 DNA sequence: TGTGCCAGCTCACCCCGGACAGGGAAGGACACCATATATTTT. Translating it yields CASSPRTGKDTIYF.

This clone is judged large. This rearrangement joins TRBV14 to TRBJ1-4; 9 bases match TRBD1. The CDR3 runs to 14 residues. V gave up 4 bases and J gave up 5 bases; unmatched junction bases: 2. The V gene's germline CDR1 is SGHDN and CDR2 FVKESK. Here the CDR3 DNA reads TGTGCCAGCAGCCCCGGGACAGGGAATGAAAAACTGTTTTTT. This gives the protein CASSPGTGNEKLFF.

This clone has just a few counts. The chain links TRBV6-8 to TRBJ2-7; 10 bases agree with TRBD1. The CDR3 spans 16 residues. Trimming at V came to 0 bases and at J to 5 bases, leaving 7 bases not matched to a gene. The germline V gene has CDR1 MNHGY and CDR2 SAAAGT. CDR3: CASSYSQTGGTDEQYF. CDR3 DNA: TGTGCCAGCAGTTACTCCCAGACAGGGGGCACGGACGAGCAGTACTTC.

This chain uses TRBV19 with TRBJ1-1; TRBD1 matches at 9 bases. Germline V gene lookup returns CDR1 LNHDA and CDR2 SQIVND (reference sequence). CDR3 length equals 11 residues. With V trimmed by 5 bases and J by 11 bases, 3 bases remained unmatched. CDR3 protein: CASSGDRVAFF. The DNA of the CDR3 is TGTGCCAGTAGTGGGGACAGGGTCGCTTTCTTT.

The J gene is TRBJ2-7, the V gene TRBV18, with D possibly matching TRBD2 (6 bases). Germline assignment: CDR1 KGHSH and CDR2 LQKENI. Trimming removed 2 bases from V and 5 bases from J, with 10 bases in between. CDR3 length: 13 amino acids. In DNA, the CDR3 is TGTGCCAGCTCACCAAGCAGGAGGGACGAGCAGTACTTC. Its protein product is CASSPSRRDEQYF.

This clone was picked up one time. The rearrangement joins TRBV29-1 to TRBJ2-7; no reliable D call. The CDR3 loop spans 13 amino acids. Germline CDR1 is SQVTM and CDR2 is ANQGSEA. Trimming took 4 bases from V and 2 from J, leaving 12 bases between them. The CDR3 loop reads CSVVVGSTYEQYF. The CDR3 DNA reads TGCAGCGTTGTGGTGGGTTCGACCTACGAGCAGTACTTC.

This clone is large in the sample. The chain is built from TRBV29-1 and TRBJ2-4; 7 bases map to TRBD1. The CDR3 is 13 amino acids. The V and J ends lost 7 bases and 6 bases, in that order; junction bases with no gene match: 9. Germline lookup yields CDR1 SQVTM and CDR2 ANQGSEA. The CDR3 region is CSAARGQGNIQYF. The DNA for the CDR3 is TGCAGCGCGGCAAGGGGGCAGGGAAACATTCAGTACTTC.